This T cell receptor (beta chain) is drawn from a study of PD-L1 blockade in urothelial cancer. Here immunoSEQ multiplex PCR was the method, and the copy in TCRdb shows in-frame clones only, minus some. Of some 65,000 clones listed, under 90% are singletons. Trimming removed 6 bases from V and 1 base from J; junction bases left unmatched: 5. Germline loops: CDR1 LNHDA, CDR2 SQIVND (reference sequence). This CDR3 comprises 15 residues. Time point given: pretreatment peripheral blood. This receptor was identified in a man in his sixties or seventies with urothelial cancer. The sequencing used PBMCs, collected around atezolizumab (anti-PD-L1) treatment. The gene calls are TRBV19 and TRBJ2-3; 9 positions match TRBD1. CDR3 region: CASRRTGAGTDTQYF. In DNA, the CDR3 is TGTGCCAGTAGGCGGACAGGGGCCGGCACAGATACGCAGTATTTT.